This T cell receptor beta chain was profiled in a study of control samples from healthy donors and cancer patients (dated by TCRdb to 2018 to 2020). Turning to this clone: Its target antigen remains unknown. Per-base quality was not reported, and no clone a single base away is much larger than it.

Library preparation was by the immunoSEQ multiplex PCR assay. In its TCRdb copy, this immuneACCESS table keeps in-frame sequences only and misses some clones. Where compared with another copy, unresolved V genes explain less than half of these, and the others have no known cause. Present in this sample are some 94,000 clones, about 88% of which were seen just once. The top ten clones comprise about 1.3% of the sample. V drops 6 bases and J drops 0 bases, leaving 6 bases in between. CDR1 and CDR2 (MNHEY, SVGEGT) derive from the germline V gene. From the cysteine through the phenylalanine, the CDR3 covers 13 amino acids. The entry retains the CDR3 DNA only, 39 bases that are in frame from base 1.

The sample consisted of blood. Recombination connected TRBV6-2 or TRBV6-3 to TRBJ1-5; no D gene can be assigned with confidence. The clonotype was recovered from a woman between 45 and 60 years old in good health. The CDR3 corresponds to CASSHYSNQPQHF. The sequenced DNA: TGTGCCAGCAGCCACTATAGCAATCAGCCCCAGCATTTT.